The present TCR beta chain was sequenced within a study of identical twins. Study findings and constraints: One should note that invariant MAIT and iNKT cells could partly confound zero-insertion analyses.

This clonotype has at least ten counts. Its matching antigen is unknown. TCRdb passed the 5' RACE reads through MiXCR, listing each CDR3 protein once. The sample carries about 530,000 distinct CDR3 sequences, about a fifth recorded once. The same sample was also studied in work on yellow fever vaccine responses in identical twins.

The specimen sequenced was CD4+ T cells sorted from blood. This clonotype was sampled from a woman aged 18 to 35 in good health.

The CDR3 region has the DNA TGTGCCAGCAGTTTTTCACAGGGAGTTGAGCAGTTCTTC. It encodes CASSFSQGVEQFF. V usage is TRBV12-3 or TRBV12-4 and J usage is TRBJ2-1; TRBD1 is a possible D gene (6 bases). Trimming stripped 3 bases from V and 9 bases from J, with 12 bases between. This CDR3 has 13 residues.